The entry below gives a single TCR beta chain sequence along with its context. Its antigen is currently unknown. The data derive from a study of T cell responses to AZD1222 COVID-19 vaccine. In germline, CDR1 is SGHTA, CDR2 FQGTGA. This CDR3 is built from 13 residues. The V end lost 6 bases, the J end lost 9 bases, and 15 bases lay between the germline ends. Study-wide results and caveats: Donors skewed white British and female; clonal diversity was possibly underestimated. Spike-specific TCR breadth rose after two AZD1222 doses, and depth rose as well.

The protocol was immunoSEQ multiplex PCR, while the TCRdb copy is restricted to in-frame clones and leaves out a portion. The sample records approximately 130,000 clones, approximately 83% being singletons. J is TRBJ2-1 and V is TRBV7-3, with D possibly TRBD2 on 5 matching bases. The specimen comprised peripheral blood, sampled on day 0 of AZD1222 vaccination. This clonotype originated in an adult in good health. CDR3 nucleotides: TGTGCCAGCAGGCCGGCGGGTCTTGGTGAGCAGTTCTTC. Its protein product is CASRPAGLGEQFF.